The 4 T cell receptor beta chains given below trace back to one sample, sequenced in a study of blood T cell repertoires in COVID-19. Method: immunoSEQ multiplex PCR; TCRdb's copy keeps in-frame clones and lacks some. The table shows under 300,000 clones, with approximately 80% occurring only once. The sequenced sample was peripheral blood. These receptors came from a woman aged 18-29 years with acute or convalescent COVID-19.

J is TRBJ1-1 and V is TRBV7-8, with 8 bases identical to TRBD1. The CDR3 spans 14 residues. J lost 5 bases, V lost 3 bases, and 5 bases had no gene match. Germline V lookup: CDR1 SGHVS, CDR2 FQNEAQ. The chain's CDR3 is CASSFQGARTEAFF. Here the CDR3 DNA reads TGTGCCAGCAGCTTTCAGGGGGCGCGTACTGAAGCTTTCTTT.

J is TRBJ2-1 and V is TRBV9, with D tentatively TRBD2 (6 bases). CDR1 and CDR2 from the germline V gene are SGDLS and YYNGEE. This CDR3 is built from 13 residues. V was pared by 0 bases and J by 7 bases, with 8 bases between. The CDR3: CASSVGGGNEQFF. CDR3 bases: TGTGCCAGCAGCGTAGGAGGAGGGAATGAGCAGTTCTTC. The full variable domain, rest sourced from reference TRBV9 and TRBJ2-1, is DSGVTQTPKHLITATGQRVTLRCSPRSGDLSVYWYQQSLDQGLQFLIQYYNGEERAKGNILERFSAQQFPDLHSELNLSSLELGDSALYFCASSVGGGNEQFFGPGTRLTVL.

This sequence joins TRBV19 and TRBJ2-1; 10 positions agree with TRBD2. The CDR3 runs to 15 residues. Per the germline V gene, CDR1 is LNHDA and CDR2 is SQIVND (reference sequence). J was trimmed by 5 bases and V by 1 base; bases with no gene match: 2. For the CDR3, the DNA is TGTGCCAGTAGTATAGGTCTAGCGGGGGACAATGAGCAGTTCTTC. Protein sequence: CASSIGLAGDNEQFF.

This clone was counted once. V gene TRBV7-9 combines with J gene TRBJ2-3; the D gene is possibly TRBD2 (6 bases). V lost 5 bases, J lost 0 bases, and 15 bases lay in between. The germline V gene has CDR1 SEHNR and CDR2 FQNEAQ (reference sequence). This CDR3 has 16 residues. CDR3 amino acids: CASSPRGGVSTDTQYF. The DNA for the CDR3 is TGTGCCAGCAGCCCCCGGGGAGGAGTAAGCACAGATACGCAGTATTTT.